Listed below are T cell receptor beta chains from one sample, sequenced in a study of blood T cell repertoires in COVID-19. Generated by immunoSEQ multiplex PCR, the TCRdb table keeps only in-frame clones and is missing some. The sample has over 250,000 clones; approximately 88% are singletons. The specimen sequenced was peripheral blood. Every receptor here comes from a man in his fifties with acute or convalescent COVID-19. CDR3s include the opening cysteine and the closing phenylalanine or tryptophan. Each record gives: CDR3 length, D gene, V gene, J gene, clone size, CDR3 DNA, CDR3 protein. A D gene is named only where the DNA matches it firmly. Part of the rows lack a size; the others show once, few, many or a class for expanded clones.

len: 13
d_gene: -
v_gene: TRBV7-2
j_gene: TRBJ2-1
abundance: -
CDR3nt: TGTGCCAGCAGCTTAGGATTAGACAATGAGCAGTTCTTC
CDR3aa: CASSLGLDNEQFF

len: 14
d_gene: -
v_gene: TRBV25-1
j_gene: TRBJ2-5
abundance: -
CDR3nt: TGTGCCAGCAGTGCCTGGAGTTTCCAAGAGACCCAGTACTTC
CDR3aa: CASSAWSFQETQYF

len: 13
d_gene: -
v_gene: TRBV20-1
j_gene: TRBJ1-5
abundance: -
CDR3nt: TGCAGTGCAAGTGACATTACAGTGCAGCCCCAGCATTTT
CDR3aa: CSASDITVQPQHF

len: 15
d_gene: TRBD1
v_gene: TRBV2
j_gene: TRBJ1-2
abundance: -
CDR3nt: TGTGCCAGCTTCATAGGCAGGGGGCCGGCCTATGGCTACACCTTC
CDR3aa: CASFIGRGPAYGYTF

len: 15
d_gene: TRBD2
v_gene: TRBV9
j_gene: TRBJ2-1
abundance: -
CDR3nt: TGTGCCAGCAGCGTAGGCGGCCGAAGCGGGGATGAGCAGTTCTTC
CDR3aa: CASSVGGRSGDEQFF

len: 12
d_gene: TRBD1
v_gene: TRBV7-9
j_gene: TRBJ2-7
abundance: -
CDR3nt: TGTGCCAGCAGCTTCAGGGGGCTCGAGCAGTACTTC
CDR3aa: CASSFRGLEQYF

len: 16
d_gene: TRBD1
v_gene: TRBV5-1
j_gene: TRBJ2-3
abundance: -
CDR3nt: TGCGCCAGCAGAAGGGGAGGGACAGGGGTTATAGATACGCAGTATTTT
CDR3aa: CASRRGGTGVIDTQYF

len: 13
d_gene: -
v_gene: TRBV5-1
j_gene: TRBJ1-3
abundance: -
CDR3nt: TGCGCCAGCAGCTTGGCCGAGGGAAACACCATATATTTT
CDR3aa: CASSLAEGNTIYF

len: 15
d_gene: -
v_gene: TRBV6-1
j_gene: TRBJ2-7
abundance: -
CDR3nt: TGTGCCAGCAGTGAAGGGCCCGGGACACTCTACGAGCAGTACTTC
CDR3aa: CASSEGPGTLYEQYF

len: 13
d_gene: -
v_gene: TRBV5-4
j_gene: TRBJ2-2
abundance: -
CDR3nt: TGTGCCAGCAGCTTGGGTCGCACCGGGGAGCTGTTTTTT
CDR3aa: CASSLGRTGELFF

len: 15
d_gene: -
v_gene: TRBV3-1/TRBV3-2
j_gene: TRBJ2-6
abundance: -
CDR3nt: TGTGCCAGCAGCCAGATGACTTCTGGGGCCAACGTCCTGACTTTC
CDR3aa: CASSQMTSGANVLTF

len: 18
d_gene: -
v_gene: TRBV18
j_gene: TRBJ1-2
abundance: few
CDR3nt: TGTGCCAGCTCACCTATCATCCTCAGTGACGGGGTCTATCCTGGCTACACCTTC
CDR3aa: CASSPIILSDGVYPGYTF

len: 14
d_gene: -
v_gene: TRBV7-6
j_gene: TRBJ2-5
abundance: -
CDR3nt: TGTGCCAGCAGCTCCCCGGGACTCGAAGAGACCCAGTACTTC
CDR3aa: CASSSPGLEETQYF